This entry features one T cell receptor (beta chain) sequence. Because it lacks the conserved phenylalanine or tryptophan at the end, this CDR3 is likely a read error. The limits of the CDR3 on the DNA are not certain, so only TCRdb's listed CDR3 is given. The sample originates from a study of T-cell reconstitution after alpha-beta-depleted transplantation in children. A library of TCRbeta sequences, prepared with unique molecular identifiers, was generated. TCRdb reanalysed the PCR reads using MiXCR and keeps one entry per CDR3 protein. The profile shows more than 550,000 distinct CDR3 sequences, 10% of them singletons. The CDR3 extends over 9 residues, inclusive of both ends. Germline loops: CDR1 SGHKS, CDR2 YYEKEE (reference sequence).

The chain joins TRBV5-5 to TRBJ1-2; the tabulated D call, TRBD1, remains unverified against the DNA. The TCR comes from a human donor who donated a stem cell graft to a child with acute myeloid leukemia. The specimen was PBMCs from the stem cell graft donor, collected from the stem cell graft. CDR3 region: CASSFRPTA.